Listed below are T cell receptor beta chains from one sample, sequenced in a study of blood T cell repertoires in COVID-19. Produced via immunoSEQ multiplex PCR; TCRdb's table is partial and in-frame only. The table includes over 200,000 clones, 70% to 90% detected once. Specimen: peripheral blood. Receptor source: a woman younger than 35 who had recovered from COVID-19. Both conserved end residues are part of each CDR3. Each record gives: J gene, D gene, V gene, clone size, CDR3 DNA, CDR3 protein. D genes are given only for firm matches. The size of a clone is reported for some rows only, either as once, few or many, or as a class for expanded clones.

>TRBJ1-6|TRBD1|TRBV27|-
TGTGCCAGCAGACTAAGACAGGGAGATAATTCACCCCTCCACTTT
CASRLRQGDNSPLHF
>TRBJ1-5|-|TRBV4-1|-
TGCGCCAGCAGCCAAGAAGAGCAGGCTCATCAGCCCCAGCATTTT
CASSQEEQAHQPQHF
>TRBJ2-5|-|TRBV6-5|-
TGTGCCAGCAAGGGACCTCAGGGGGGAGAGACCCAGTACTTC
CASKGPQGGETQYF
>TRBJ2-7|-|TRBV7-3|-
TGTGCCAGCAGCTACTTGGGGGCGGGCGGCTACGAGCAGTACTTC
CASSYLGAGGYEQYF
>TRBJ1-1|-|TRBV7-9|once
TGTGCCAGCAGCTTAGGAGAGGCTAACACTGAAGCTTTCTTT
CASSLGEANTEAFF
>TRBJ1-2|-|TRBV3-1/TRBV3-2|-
TGTGCCAGCAGCCCGGCTAACTATGGCTACACCTTC
CASSPANYGYTF
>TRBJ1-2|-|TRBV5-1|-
TGCGCCAGCAGCTTAGAGGTACAGGGCTATGGCTACACCTTC
CASSLEVQGYGYTF
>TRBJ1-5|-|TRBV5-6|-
TGTGCCAGCAGCTTGGCGGGAGGGATTGGGCTTCAGCCCCAGCATTTT
CASSLAGGIGLQPQHF
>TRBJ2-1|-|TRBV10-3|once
TGTGCCATCAGTGTAGCGAGCGAGCAGTTCTTC
CAISVASEQFF
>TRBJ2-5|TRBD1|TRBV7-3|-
TGTGCCAGCAGCTTACGCCACAGGGGTCAAGAGACCCAGTACTTC
CASSLRHRGQETQYF
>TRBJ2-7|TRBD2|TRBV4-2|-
TGTGCCAGCAGCCAAGGACTAGCGGGTTACGAGCAGTACTTC
CASSQGLAGYEQYF
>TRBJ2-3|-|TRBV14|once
TGTGCCAGCAGTGGGTTGAGAGCGGCACGGACAGATACGCAGTATTTT
CASSGLRAARTDTQYF
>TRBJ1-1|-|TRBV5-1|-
TGCGCCAGCAGCTTAGGCATCAGGGCGATGAACACTGAAGCTTTCTTT
CASSLGIRAMNTEAFF
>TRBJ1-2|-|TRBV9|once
TGTGCCAGCAGCCTCAGGGTTGGCTATGGCTACACCTTC
CASSLRVGYGYTF
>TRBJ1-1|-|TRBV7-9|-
TGTGCCAGCAGCTTTGGCAGACAGCTTGAAGCTTTCTTT
CASSFGRQLEAFF
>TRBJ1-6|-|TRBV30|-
TGTGCCTGGAGTGTACTGCGGACAGATAATTCACCCCTCCACTTT
CAWSVLRTDNSPLHF
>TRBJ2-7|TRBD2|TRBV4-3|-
TGCGCCAGCAGCCAAGTCGGACGGGAGGGCTACGAGCAGTACTTC
CASSQVGREGYEQYF
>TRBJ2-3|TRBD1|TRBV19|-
TGTGCCAGTAGTGTAGGGGGCGATACGCAGTATTTT
CASSVGGDTQYF
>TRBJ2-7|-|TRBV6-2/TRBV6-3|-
TGTGCCAGCAGCCACGGGCTCGGGATTAATTACGAGCAGTACTTC
CASSHGLGINYEQYF
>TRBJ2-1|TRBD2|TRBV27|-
TGTGCCAGCAGTTTAGCGGGAGCCCCCAATGAGCAGTTCTTC
CASSLAGAPNEQFF
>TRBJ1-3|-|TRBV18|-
TGTGCCAGCTCACGACGGGACGGAGTTTCGGGGGGATACTCTGGAAACACCATATATTTT
CASSRRDGVSGGYSGNTIYF
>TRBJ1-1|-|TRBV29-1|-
TGCAGCGTTGTAAGAGCGAGGACTGAAGCTTTCTTT
CSVVRARTEAFF
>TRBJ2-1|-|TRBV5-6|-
TGTGCCAGCAGCTTAGTTTTGATACAGTACCGTGAGCAGTTCTTC
CASSLVLIQYREQFF
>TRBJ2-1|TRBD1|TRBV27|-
TGTGCCAGCAGTTTATCCGGGACAGCACCCTACAATGAGCAGTTCTTC
CASSLSGTAPYNEQFF